Shown below are 28 T cell receptor beta chains from a single sample sequenced in a study of human T cells and chemical hapten exposure. In TCRdb, the RACE reads were re-called with MiXCR into one record per CDR3 protein. Among about 99,000 distinct CDR3 sequences listed, 12% were seen once. As for time point: patch test 1, 2 weeks after DPC sensitization. Treatment meaning: therapeutic diphenylcyclopropenone sensitization with weekly scalp DPC. The sample here was whole blood, taken in connection with sensitization to the hapten diphenylcyclopropenone (DPC). The origin of the receptors is a woman in her thirties or forties with alopecia areata. Some clones in this sample may be carry-over from other donors' samples.

This clonotype has a count of ten or more. The chain carries TRBV6-2 or TRBV6-3 and TRBJ1-5, with unresolved D. V shed 6 bases and J shed 2 bases, with 8 bases lying between them. The germline V gene encodes CDR1 MNHEY and CDR2 SVGEGT. The CDR3 length is 13 residues. CDR3 sequence (DNA): TGTGCCAGCAGCCACCGGGGCAATCAGCCCCAGCATTTT. Amino acid sequence: CASSHRGNQPQHF.

This clonotype appeared a few times. The chain recombines TRBV12-3 or TRBV12-4 with TRBJ1-5; TRBD1 matches at 8 bases. With 4 bases clipped from V and 7 bases from J, the junction kept 9 bases outside the gene matches. The CDR3 loop spans 15 amino acids. The CDR3 coding sequence is TGTGCCAGCAGTTCCACGGACAGGGCTCCCCAGCCCCAGCATTTT. This encodes CASSSTDRAPQPQHF.

V is TRBV7-3 and J is TRBJ2-1; 13 positions agree with TRBD2. CDR1 is SGHTA, CDR2 FQGTGA, per germline. The CDR3 extends over 17 amino acids. J lost 6 bases, V lost 5 bases, and 10 bases had no gene match. The CDR3: CASSIGTSGAQGNEQFF. In nucleotides, the CDR3 is TGTGCCAGCAGCATAGGGACTAGCGGGGCACAGGGCAATGAGCAGTTCTTC.

Remarks on this clonotype: A much larger clone lies one base from this, so it may be a read error. J is TRBJ1-1 and V is TRBV5-1, with a possible D match to TRBD1 (6 bases). The CDR3 runs to 15 residues. CDR1 and CDR2 (germline): SGHRS, YFSETQ. The CDR3 is CASSLGTGSGTEVFF. In DNA form, the CDR3 reads TGCGCCAGCAGCTTGGGAACAGGGTCCGGCACTGAAGTTTTCTTT.

The rearrangement uses TRBV9 and TRBJ2-3; D may be TRBD1 (5 bases). V lost 0 bases and J lost 6, with 11 bases in between. Germline loops: CDR1 SGDLS, CDR2 YYNGEE. This CDR3 spans 14 amino acids. Here the CDR3 reads CASSVEGLLDTQYF. The DNA for the CDR3 is TGTGCCAGCAGCGTAGAGGGGTTGCTGGATACGCAGTATTTT.

The chain joins TRBV2 to TRBJ2-5; D is perhaps TRBD1 (6 bases). The V gene's germline CDR1 is SNHLY and CDR2 FYNNEI. This CDR3 spans 11 amino acids. V lost 8 bases and J 5 bases, leaving 9 bases between the germline ends. CDR3 in DNA: TGTGCCAGCCAGGGGCTGGAGACCCAGTACTTC. Amino acids: CASQGLETQYF.

The chain has TRBV30 and TRBJ1-5; weak D call: TRBD1 (6 bases). Deletions cut 4 bases from V and 7 bases from J, with 11 bases between. CDR3 length: 12 amino acids. Germline lookup yields CDR1 GTSNPN and CDR2 SVGIG (reference sequence). The CDR3: CAWNRAGQPQHF. The DNA for the CDR3 is TGTGCCTGGAACAGGGCGGGACAGCCCCAGCATTTT.

The chain has TRBV24-1 and TRBJ2-1, with 7 bases fitting TRBD1. Per germline, CDR1 KGHDR and CDR2 SFDVKD. Trimming cost V 4 bases and J 0 bases; bases outside gene matches: 5. The CDR3 length is 16 residues. CDR3 bases: TGTGCCACCAGTGACCCCACAGGGGACTCCTACAATGAGCAGTTCTTC. The encoded protein is CATSDPTGDSYNEQFF.

This chain links TRBV20-1 with TRBJ1-5, with a possible D match to TRBD1 (6 bases). This CDR3 spans 12 amino acids. Germline CDR1 is DFQATT and CDR2 is SNEGSKA (reference sequence). The V end lost 3 bases, the J end lost 6 bases, and 9 bases lay between the germline ends. CDR3 DNA sequence: TGCAGTGCTAGTCCCAGGGGTCAGCCCCAGCATTTT. Amino acid sequence: CSASPRGQPQHF.

The chain recombines TRBV5-4 with TRBJ2-7; TRBD1 matches at 7 bases. Trimming removed 0 bases from V and 3 bases from J; junction bases left unmatched: 6. Germline CDR1 reads SGHNT; CDR2 reads YYREEE (reference sequence). There are 15 residues in the CDR3. CDR3: CASSLDGAGGYEQYF. The CDR3 region has the DNA TGTGCCAGCAGCTTGGATGGGGCAGGGGGCTACGAGCAGTACTTC.

The chain is built from TRBV10-2 and TRBJ2-1, with 7 bases aligning to TRBD2. The CDR3 contains 15 residues. Germline V gene data show CDR1 as WSHSY and CDR2 as SAAADI. V was clipped by 4 bases and J by 0 bases; unmatched bases: 3. CDR3 sequence: CASSVGLVSYNEQFF. In DNA form, the CDR3 reads TGCGCCAGCAGTGTCGGACTAGTCTCCTACAATGAGCAGTTCTTC.

In its sample, this clonotype was seen a few times. The V call is TRBV29-1, the J call TRBJ2-1; possibly TRBD2 for D (6 bases). V lost 4 bases and J 7 bases, leaving 17 bases between the germline ends. CDR3 size: 14 residues. CDR1 and CDR2 (germline): SQVTM, ANQGSEA. The DNA of the CDR3 is TGCAGCGTTGGGTCGGGAGCCCCGGGGAATGAGCAGTTCTTC. It specifies CSVGSGAPGNEQFF.

A few counts support this clonotype. The rearrangement uses TRBV7-2 and TRBJ2-7, with TRBD1 as a possible D gene (5 bases). Germline V gives CDR1 SGHTA, CDR2 FQGNSA. V lost 2 bases to trimming and J lost 5 bases, with 10 bases between them. The CDR3 covers 13 residues. This CDR3 reads CASSLSTADEQYF. The CDR3 bases are TGTGCCAGCAGCTTATCGACAGCCGACGAGCAGTACTTC.

The rearrangement links TRBV12-3 or TRBV12-4 to TRBJ2-5; 9 bases are shared with TRBD2. J gave up 2 bases and V 6 bases, and 4 bases lay outside the gene matches. The CDR3 is made up of 14 amino acids. Here the CDR3 DNA reads TGTGCCAGCAGCGGCGGGAGGGGGCAAGAGACCCAGTACTTC. It is translated as CASSGGRGQETQYF.

This clonotype was seen a few times. The rearrangement joins TRBV5-8 to TRBJ1-2; D is ambiguous. Germline assignment: CDR1 SGHTS and CDR2 YDEGEE. This CDR3 is built from 16 residues. Trimming cost V 4 bases and J 0 bases, with 16 bases left between them. CDR3 region: CASSLLGRRANYGYTF. The CDR3 DNA sequence: TGTGCCAGCAGCCTATTAGGACGGCGGGCTAACTATGGCTACACCTTC. Combining the CDR3 with reference TRBV5-8 and TRBJ1-2 gives the whole variable domain EAGVTQSPTHLIKTRGQQATLRCSPISGHTSVYWYQQALGLGLQFLLWYDEGEERNRGNFPPRFSGRQFPNYSSELNVNALELEDSALYLCASSLLGRRANYGYTFGSGTRLTVV.

This chain links TRBV20-1 with TRBJ2-3; 7 nucleotides agree with TRBD2. CDR1 is DFQATT, CDR2 SNEGSKA, per germline (reference sequence). Trimming cost V 6 bases and J 3 bases; bases outside gene matches: 6. The CDR3 spans 13 residues. The chain's CDR3 is CSAGQGLTDTQYF. The CDR3 region has the DNA TGCAGTGCGGGGCAGGGACTAACAGATACGCAGTATTTT.

The table lists this clonotype with many counts. V gene TRBV7-8 combines with J gene TRBJ2-7; D uncertain. CDR1 and CDR2 (germline): SGHVS, FQNEAQ. Trimming removed 5 bases at V and 1 base at J, with 9 bases between. This CDR3 region has 13 residues. CDR3 amino acids: CASSPDISYEQYF. CDR3 bases: TGTGCCAGCAGCCCCGACATTTCCTACGAGCAGTACTTC.

The rearrangement joins TRBV29-1 to TRBJ2-7, with 8 bases that match TRBD1. CDR3 size: 12 residues. J lost 3 bases, V lost 5 bases, and 3 bases had no gene match. The germline V gene encodes CDR1 SQVTM and CDR2 ANQGSEA. CDR3 in DNA: TGCAGCGTTTTTGGACAGGGCTACGAGCAGTACTTC. Translated, it gives CSVFGQGYEQYF.

The table lists this clonotype with a few counts. The chain links TRBV29-1 to TRBJ2-3; D possibly corresponds to TRBD2 (6 bases). V lost 4 bases and J 4 bases, leaving 9 bases between the germline ends. The CDR3 consists of 12 residues. Germline values: CDR1 SQVTM, CDR2 ANQGSEA. The CDR3 loop is CSVVPSADTQYF. CDR3 sequence (DNA): TGCAGCGTTGTTCCTAGCGCAGATACGCAGTATTTT.

Only a few counts were recorded for this clonotype. The chain is built from TRBV20-1 and TRBJ2-1; a possible D gene is TRBD2 (5 bases). Trimming cost V 1 base and J 2 bases, with 9 bases left between them. The CDR3 runs 14 residues. The germline gives CDR1 DFQATT, CDR2 SNEGSKA (reference sequence). This CDR3 reads CSARVGSTYNEQFF. Here the CDR3 DNA reads TGCAGTGCTAGAGTTGGGAGTACCTACAATGAGCAGTTCTTC.

The chain combines TRBV4-2 with TRBJ2-7, with 11 bases identical to TRBD1. CDR1 LGHNA and CDR2 YNFKEQ come from the germline V gene. J was trimmed by 6 bases and V by 0 bases; bases with no gene match: 1. This CDR3 contains 14 residues. CDR3 region: CASSQEGTGGEQYF. DNA for the CDR3: TGTGCCAGCAGCCAAGAGGGGACAGGGGGCGAGCAGTACTTC.

This clonotype was found a few times. The chain uses TRBV5-1 and TRBJ2-3, with 7 nucleotides matching TRBD1. V shed 2 bases, J shed 2 bases, and the junction held 8 bases outside the gene matches. This CDR3 contains 16 residues. Looked up from germline, CDR1 is SGHRS and CDR2 is YFSETQ. The CDR3: CASSFGLRGTTDTQYF. The DNA for the CDR3 is TGCGCCAGCAGCTTCGGACTCAGGGGGACCACAGATACGCAGTATTTT.

This clonotype was counted only a few times. The CDR3 DNA sequence: TGTGCCAGCAGCCTGAACGGGGACGGGAGGGGTTCACCCCTCCACTTT. Protein sequence: CASSLNGDGRGSPLHF. The rearrangement links TRBV6-5 to TRBJ1-6; perhaps TRBD1 as D (5 bases). This CDR3 has 16 residues. Trimming shortened V by 6 bases and J by 9 bases, and 21 bases separated the two germline ends. Germline lookup yields CDR1 MNHEY and CDR2 SVGAGI.

V is TRBV28 and J is TRBJ2-2; D uncertain. The V gene's germline CDR1 is MDHEN and CDR2 SYDVKM. This CDR3 has 13 amino acids. Trimming pared 2 bases from V and 4 bases from J, leaving 5 bases between. In nucleotides, the CDR3 is TGTGCCAGCAGTTTACCCAGCACCGGGGAGCTGTTTTTT. It is translated as CASSLPSTGELFF. Full variable domain (missing parts from reference TRBV28 and TRBJ2-2): DVKVTQSSRYLVKRTGEKVFLECVQDMDHENMFWYRQDPGLGLRLIYFSYDVKMKEKGDIPEGYSVSREKKERFSLILESASTNQTSMYLCASSLPSTGELFFGEGSRLTVL.

This clonotype occurred a few times. The chain links TRBV18 to TRBJ1-1; D possibly corresponds to TRBD1 (5 bases). Germline assignment: CDR1 KGHSH and CDR2 LQKENI. The V end was cut by 3 bases, the J end by 2 bases, with 13 bases between. This CDR3 comprises 15 residues. The CDR3 nucleotides read TGTGCCAGCTCACCCACTAGAGGGGCTAACACTGAAGCTTTCTTT. It codes for CASSPTRGANTEAFF.

The J gene is TRBJ2-5, the V gene TRBV29-1, with a weak D call TRBD2 (6 bases). The CDR3 is 14 residues long. The germline V gene encodes CDR1 SQVTM and CDR2 ANQGSEA. Trimming removed 4 bases at V and 4 bases at J, with 16 bases between. CDR3 nucleotides: TGCAGCGTTGCGAACCCTGGGCGGGGAGAGACCCAGTACTTC. This translates into CSVANPGRGETQYF.

This chain links TRBV12-3 or TRBV12-4 with TRBJ2-5; tentative D call: TRBD2 (5 bases). V dropped 5 bases and J dropped 6 bases, with 13 bases sitting between them. The length of the CDR3 is 13 residues. The CDR3 sequence is CASSVGWRKTQYF. The CDR3 nucleotides are TGTGCCAGCAGTGTAGGATGGAGGAAGACCCAGTACTTC.

The table lists this clonotype with many counts. The V call is TRBV20-1, the J call TRBJ2-2; possibly TRBD2 for D (6 bases). Trimming took 6 bases from V and 5 from J, leaving 10 bases between them. Germline V gene sequence: CDR1 DFQATT, CDR2 SNEGSKA (reference sequence). The CDR3 contains 12 residues. The CDR3 DNA is TGCAGTGCCCCCCGGGGGACCGGGGAGCTGTTTTTT. Its translation is CSAPRGTGELFF.